One TCR beta chain is described in this entry. Its cognate antigen is unknown. These data belong to a study of T-cell memory formation after mild COVID-19. Study-level results: Nothing showed for sure that second-wave clones peaking on day 37 were SARS-CoV-2 specific.

Germline V CDR1 and CDR2: LGHDT, YNNKEL (reference sequence). CDR3 length: 14 residues. The V end lost 1 base, the J end lost 7 bases, and 13 bases lay between the germline ends. UMIs and sample barcodes were carried by the TCR alpha and TCR beta cDNA libraries that 5'RACE produced using constant-segment primers. Each CDR3 protein is one row after TCRdb ran MiXCR on the 5' RACE reads. Of about 350,000 distinct CDR3 sequences detected, roughly 13% appear once; the ten largest clones hold 22%. J is TRBJ1-1 and V is TRBV3-1; D unclear. The receptor was derived from a man younger than 35 who had mild COVID-19 (a few samples of this study predate the infection). Cell type and time point are not known. The specimen sequenced was PBMCs or a T cell subset sorted from them (not recorded which). CDR3: CASSQAAVNVEAFF. The CDR3 DNA sequence: TGTGCCAGCAGCCAAGCGGCCGTAAACGTTGAAGCTTTCTTT.